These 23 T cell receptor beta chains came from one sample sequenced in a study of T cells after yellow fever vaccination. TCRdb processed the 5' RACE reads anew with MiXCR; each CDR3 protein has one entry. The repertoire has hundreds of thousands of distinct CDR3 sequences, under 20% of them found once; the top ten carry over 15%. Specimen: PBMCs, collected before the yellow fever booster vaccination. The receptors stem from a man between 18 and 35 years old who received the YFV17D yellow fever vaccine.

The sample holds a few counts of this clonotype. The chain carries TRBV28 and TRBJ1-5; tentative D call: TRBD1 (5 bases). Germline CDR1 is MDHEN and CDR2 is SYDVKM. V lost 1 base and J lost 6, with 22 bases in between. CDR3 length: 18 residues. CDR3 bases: TGTGCCAGCAGTTTATCGGGTGGTAATTGGCAGGGCAGTCAGCCCCAGCATTTT. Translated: CASSLSGGNWQGSQPQHF.

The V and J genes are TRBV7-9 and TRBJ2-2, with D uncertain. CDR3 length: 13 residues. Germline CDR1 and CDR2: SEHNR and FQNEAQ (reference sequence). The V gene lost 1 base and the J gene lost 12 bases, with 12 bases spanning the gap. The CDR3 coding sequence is TGTGCCAGCAGCTTAGGTTCCATTGGGAAGCTGTTTTTT. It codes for CASSLGSIGKLFF.

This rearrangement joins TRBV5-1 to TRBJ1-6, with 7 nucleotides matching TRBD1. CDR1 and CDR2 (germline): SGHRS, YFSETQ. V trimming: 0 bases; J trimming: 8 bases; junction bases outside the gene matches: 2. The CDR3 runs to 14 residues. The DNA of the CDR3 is TGCGCCAGCAGCTTGGAAGGGACAGATTCACCCCTCCACTTT. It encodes CASSLEGTDSPLHF.

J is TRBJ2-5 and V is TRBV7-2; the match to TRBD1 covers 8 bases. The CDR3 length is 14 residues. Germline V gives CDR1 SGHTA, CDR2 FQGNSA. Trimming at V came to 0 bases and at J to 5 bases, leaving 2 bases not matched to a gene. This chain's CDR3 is CASSLADRVETQYF. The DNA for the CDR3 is TGTGCCAGCAGCTTAGCGGACAGGGTCGAGACCCAGTACTTC.

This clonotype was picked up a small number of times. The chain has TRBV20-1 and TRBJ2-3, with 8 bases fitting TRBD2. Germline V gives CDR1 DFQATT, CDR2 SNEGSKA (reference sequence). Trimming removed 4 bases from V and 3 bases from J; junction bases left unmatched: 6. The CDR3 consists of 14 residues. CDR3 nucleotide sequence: TGCAGTGCTAAACGGGGGGGCCGTACAGATACGCAGTATTTT. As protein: CSAKRGGRTDTQYF.

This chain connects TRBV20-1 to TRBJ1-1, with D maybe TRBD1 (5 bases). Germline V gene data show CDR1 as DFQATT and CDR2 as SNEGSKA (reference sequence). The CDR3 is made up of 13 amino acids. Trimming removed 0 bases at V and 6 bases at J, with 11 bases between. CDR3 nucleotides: TGCAGTGCTAGAGAGGGGGATTGGGCTGAAGCTTTCTTT. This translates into CSAREGDWAEAFF.

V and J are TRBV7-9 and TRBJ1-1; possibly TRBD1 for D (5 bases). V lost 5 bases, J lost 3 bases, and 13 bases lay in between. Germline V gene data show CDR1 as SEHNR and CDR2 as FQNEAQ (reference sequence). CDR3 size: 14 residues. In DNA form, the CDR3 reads TGTGCCAGCAGCCCCAGCGGGGGGTACACTGAAGCTTTCTTT. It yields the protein CASSPSGGYTEAFF.

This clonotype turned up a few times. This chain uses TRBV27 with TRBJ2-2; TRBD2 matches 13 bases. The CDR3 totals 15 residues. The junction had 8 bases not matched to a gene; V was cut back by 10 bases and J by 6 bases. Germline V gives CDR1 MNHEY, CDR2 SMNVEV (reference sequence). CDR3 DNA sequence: TGTGCCACCCGACCACTAGCGGGGGGGCCCGGGGAGCTGTTTTTT. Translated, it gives CATRPLAGGPGELFF.

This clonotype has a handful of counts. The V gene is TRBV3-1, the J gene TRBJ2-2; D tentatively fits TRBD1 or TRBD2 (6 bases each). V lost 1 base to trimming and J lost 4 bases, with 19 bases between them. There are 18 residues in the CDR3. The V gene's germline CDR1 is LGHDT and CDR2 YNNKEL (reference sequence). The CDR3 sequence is CASSQAALDGGGTGELFF. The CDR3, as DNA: TGTGCCAGCAGCCAAGCCGCCCTAGACGGAGGGGGCACCGGGGAGCTGTTTTTT. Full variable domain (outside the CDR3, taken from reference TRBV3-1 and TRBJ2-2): DTAVSQTPKYLVTQMGNDKSIKCEQNLGHDTMYWYKQDSKKFLKIMFSYNNKELIINETVPNRFSPKSPDKAHLNLHINSLELGDSAVYFCASSQAALDGGGTGELFFGEGSRLTVL.

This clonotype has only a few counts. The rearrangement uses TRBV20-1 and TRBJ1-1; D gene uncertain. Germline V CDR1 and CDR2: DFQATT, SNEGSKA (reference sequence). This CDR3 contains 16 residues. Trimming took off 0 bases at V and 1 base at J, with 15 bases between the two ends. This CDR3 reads CSARDPPFSPNTEAFF. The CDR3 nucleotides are TGCAGTGCTAGAGATCCCCCCTTTTCGCCGAACACTGAAGCTTTCTTT.

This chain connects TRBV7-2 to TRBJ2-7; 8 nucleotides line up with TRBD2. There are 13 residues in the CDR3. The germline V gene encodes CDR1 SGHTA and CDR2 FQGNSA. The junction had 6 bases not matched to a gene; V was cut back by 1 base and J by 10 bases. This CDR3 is CASSLGAGGRQYF. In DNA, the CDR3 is TGTGCCAGCAGCTTAGGGGCGGGGGGAAGACAGTACTTC.

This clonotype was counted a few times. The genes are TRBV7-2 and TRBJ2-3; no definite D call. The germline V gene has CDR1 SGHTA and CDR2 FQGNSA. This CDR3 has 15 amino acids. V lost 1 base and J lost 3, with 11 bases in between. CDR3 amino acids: CASSLDGGWTDTQYF. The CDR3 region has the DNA TGTGCCAGCAGCTTAGACGGTGGTTGGACAGATACGCAGTATTTT.

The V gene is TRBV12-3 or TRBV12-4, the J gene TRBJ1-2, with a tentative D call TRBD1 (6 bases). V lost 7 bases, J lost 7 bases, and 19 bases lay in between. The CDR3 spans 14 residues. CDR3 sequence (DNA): TGTGCCAGCATCCACGGACCCGGGGGGCCTGGCTACACCTTC. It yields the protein CASIHGPGGPGYTF.

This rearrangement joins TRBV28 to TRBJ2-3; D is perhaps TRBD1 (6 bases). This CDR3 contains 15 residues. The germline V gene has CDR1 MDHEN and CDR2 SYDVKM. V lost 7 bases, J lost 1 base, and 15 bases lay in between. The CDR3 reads CASKGEALGTDTQYF. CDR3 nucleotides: TGTGCCAGCAAGGGGGAAGCCCTCGGCACAGATACGCAGTATTTT.

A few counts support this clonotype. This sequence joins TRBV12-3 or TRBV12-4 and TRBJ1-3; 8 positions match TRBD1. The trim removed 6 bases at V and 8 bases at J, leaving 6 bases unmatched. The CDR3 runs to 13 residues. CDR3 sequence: CASRNRGLHTIYF. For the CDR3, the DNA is TGTGCCAGCAGAAACAGGGGGTTACACACCATATATTTT.

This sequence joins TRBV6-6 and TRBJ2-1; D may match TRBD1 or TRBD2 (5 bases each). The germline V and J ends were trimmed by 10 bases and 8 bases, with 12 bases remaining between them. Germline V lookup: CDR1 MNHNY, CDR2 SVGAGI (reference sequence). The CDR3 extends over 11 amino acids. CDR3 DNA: TGTGCCATCGGAGAGGGGTATGAGCAGTTCTTC. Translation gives CAIGEGYEQFF.

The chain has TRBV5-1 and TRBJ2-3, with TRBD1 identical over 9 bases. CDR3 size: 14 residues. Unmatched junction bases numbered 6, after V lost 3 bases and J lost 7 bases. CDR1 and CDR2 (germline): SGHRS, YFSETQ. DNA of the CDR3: TGCGCCAGCAGCTCACCGGGACAGGGAAATACGCAGTATTTT. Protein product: CASSSPGQGNTQYF.

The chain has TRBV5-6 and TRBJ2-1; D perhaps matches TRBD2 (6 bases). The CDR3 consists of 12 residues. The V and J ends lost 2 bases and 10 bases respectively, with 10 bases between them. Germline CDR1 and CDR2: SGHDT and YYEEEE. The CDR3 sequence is CASSFGGEEQFF. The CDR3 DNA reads TGTGCCAGCAGCTTCGGGGGAGAGGAGCAGTTCTTC.

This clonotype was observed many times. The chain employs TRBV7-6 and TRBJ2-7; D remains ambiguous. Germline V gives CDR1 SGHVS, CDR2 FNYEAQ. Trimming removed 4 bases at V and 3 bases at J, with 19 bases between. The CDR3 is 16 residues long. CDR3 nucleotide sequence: TGTGCCAGCAGCTCAACGGGTGGGCTGGCCTACTACGAGCAGTACTTC. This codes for CASSSTGGLAYYEQYF.

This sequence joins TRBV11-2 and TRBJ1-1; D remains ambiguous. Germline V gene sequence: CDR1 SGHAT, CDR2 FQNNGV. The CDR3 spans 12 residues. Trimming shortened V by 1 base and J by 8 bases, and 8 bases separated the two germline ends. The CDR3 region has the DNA TGTGCCAGCAGCTTAGGACGTATCGAAGCTTTCTTT. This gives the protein CASSLGRIEAFF.

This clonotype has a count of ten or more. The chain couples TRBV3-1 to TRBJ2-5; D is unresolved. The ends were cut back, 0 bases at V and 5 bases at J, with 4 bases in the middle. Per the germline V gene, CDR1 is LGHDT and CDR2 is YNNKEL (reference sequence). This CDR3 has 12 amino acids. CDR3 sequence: CASSQDFETQYF. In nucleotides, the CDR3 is TGTGCCAGCAGCCAAGACTTCGAGACCCAGTACTTC.

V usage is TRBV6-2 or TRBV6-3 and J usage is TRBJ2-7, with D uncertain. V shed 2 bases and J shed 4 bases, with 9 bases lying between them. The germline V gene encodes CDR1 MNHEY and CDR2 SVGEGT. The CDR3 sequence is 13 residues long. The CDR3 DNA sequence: TGTGCCAGCAGTTACCTGCCGAGTTACGAGCAGTACTTC. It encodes CASSYLPSYEQYF.

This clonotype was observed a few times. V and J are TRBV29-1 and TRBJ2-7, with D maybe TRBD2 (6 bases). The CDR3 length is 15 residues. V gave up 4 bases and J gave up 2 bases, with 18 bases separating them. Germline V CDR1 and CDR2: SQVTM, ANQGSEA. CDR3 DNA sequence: TGCAGCGTTGTGAGGACATGGGAGGAAACCTACGAGCAGTACTTC. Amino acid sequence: CSVVRTWEETYEQYF.